Presented here are 30 T cell receptor beta chains from one specimen sequenced in a study of blood T cell repertoires in COVID-19. The assay was immunoSEQ multiplex PCR, and TCRdb's table has in-frame clones only and misses some. Of 70,000 to 75,000 clones listed, approximately 80% are singletons. The sequenced material came from peripheral blood. All receptors come from a woman aged 70-85 years with acute or convalescent COVID-19.

This chain connects TRBV7-9 to TRBJ1-5; tentative D call: TRBD1 (5 bases). The CDR3 consists of 14 residues. Looked up from germline, CDR1 is SEHNR and CDR2 is FQNEAQ (reference sequence). V lost 3 bases, J lost 2 bases, and 8 bases lay in between. The CDR3 region is CASSLGQGNQPQHF. For the CDR3, the DNA is TGTGCCAGCAGCTTGGGGCAAGGCAATCAGCCCCAGCATTTT.

The rearrangement uses TRBV29-1 and TRBJ2-7; the match to TRBD2 covers 12 bases. V dropped 3 bases and J dropped 3; count of bases not matched to a gene: 6. CDR3 length: 15 amino acids. Germline V lookup: CDR1 SQVTM, CDR2 ANQGSEA. The CDR3 is CSVEGLAGGNYEQYF. The CDR3 DNA reads as TGCAGCGTTGAGGGGCTAGCGGGAGGGAACTACGAGCAGTACTTC.

V and J are TRBV6-2 or TRBV6-3 and TRBJ1-1; weak D call: TRBD1 (5 bases). In germline, CDR1 is MNHEY, CDR2 SVGEGT. The V end lost 6 bases, the J end lost 4 bases, and 12 bases lay between the germline ends. The CDR3 covers 13 residues. CDR3 coding DNA: TGTGCCAGCAGCCTGGGGGGATTCACTGAAGCTTTCTTT. Translating it yields CASSLGGFTEAFF.

This chain connects TRBV4-2 to TRBJ2-1, with TRBD2 identical over 9 bases. V was pared by 1 base and J by 3 bases, with 10 bases of the junction left unmatched. CDR1 and CDR2 from the germline V gene are LGHNA and YNFKEQ. The CDR3 extends over 18 amino acids. The CDR3 DNA reads as TGTGCCAGCAGCCAAGTCGATAGCGGGAGTCGCCTCTACAATGAGCAGTTCTTC. Encoded protein: CASSQVDSGSRLYNEQFF.

CDR3 coding DNA: TGCGCCAGCAGCTTGTGGGCTCGTTCACCCCTCCACTTT. Its translation is CASSLWARSPLHF. The rearrangement joins TRBV5-1 to TRBJ1-6; D is uncertain. This CDR3 spans 13 amino acids. V gave up 1 base and J gave up 9 bases, with 8 bases separating them. CDR1 SGHRS and CDR2 YFSETQ come from the germline V gene.

V gene TRBV7-7 combines with J gene TRBJ2-3, with 8 bases matching TRBD1. V shed 5 bases and J 1 base; nucleotides not matched to a gene: 5. This CDR3 is 15 amino acids long. Germline V gene lookup returns CDR1 SSHAT and CDR2 FNYEAQ (reference sequence). CDR3 coding DNA: TGTGCCAGCAGCCCAGGGGGCGCCGGCACAGATACGCAGTATTTT. This translates into CASSPGGAGTDTQYF.

The V gene is TRBV5-1, the J gene TRBJ2-7, with a weak D call TRBD2 (6 bases). The V gene lost 0 bases and the J gene lost 3 bases, with 7 bases spanning the gap. CDR1 is SGHRS, CDR2 YFSETQ, per germline. The CDR3 is 13 amino acids. The CDR3 sequence is CASSLGLGYEQYF. The CDR3 DNA reads TGCGCCAGCAGCTTGGGACTAGGCTACGAGCAGTACTTC. Filled out from reference TRBV5-1 and TRBJ2-7, the complete variable domain reads KAGVTQTPRYLIKTRGQQVTLSCSPISGHRSVSWYQQTPGQGLQFLFEYFSETQRNKGNFPGRFSGRQFSNSRSEMNVSTLELGDSALYLCASSLGLGYEQYFGPGTRLTVT.

V gene TRBV27 combines with J gene TRBJ2-3; TRBD1 is a possible D gene (6 bases). CDR3 size: 14 residues. The V gene's germline CDR1 is MNHEY and CDR2 SMNVEV (reference sequence). V shed 1 base and J shed 8 bases, with 13 bases lying between them. The CDR3, as DNA: TGTGCCAGCAGTTTATTCCCAGGGGAAGGTACGCAGTATTTT. Its protein product is CASSLFPGEGTQYF.

The chain joins TRBV3-1 (or the pseudogene TRBV3-2) to TRBJ2-7; TRBD2 matches at 7 bases. V trimming: 4 bases; J trimming: 7 bases; junction bases outside the gene matches: 10. Germline values: CDR1 LGHDT, CDR2 YNNKEL (reference sequence). CDR3 length: 14 amino acids. The CDR3 nucleotides are TGTGCCAGCAGCCTGCTAGCGGCCCCCCGGGAGCAGTACTTC. Translated: CASSLLAAPREQYF.

V and J are TRBV3-1 (or the pseudogene TRBV3-2) and TRBJ1-1, with 7 bases identical to TRBD1. From germline, CDR1 is LGHDT and CDR2 YNNKEL (reference sequence). With 4 bases clipped from V and 10 bases from J, the junction kept 15 bases outside the gene matches. This CDR3 comprises 15 residues. CDR3 loop: CASSRTGGNLDRAFF. DNA of the CDR3: TGTGCCAGCAGCCGGACAGGCGGGAACCTAGATAGAGCTTTCTTT.

The rearrangement uses TRBV11-3 and TRBJ2-1, with 10 bases that match TRBD1. Looked up from germline, CDR1 is SGHNT and CDR2 is YENEEA. With 5 bases clipped from V and 9 bases from J, the junction kept 10 bases outside the gene matches. This CDR3 comprises 15 residues. The CDR3 sequence is CASSAGTGAVTEQFF. Here the CDR3 DNA reads TGTGCCAGCAGCGCCGGGACAGGGGCTGTCACTGAGCAGTTCTTC. Drawing the rest from reference TRBV11-3 and TRBJ2-1, the complete variable domain is EAGVVQSPRYKIIEKKQPVAFWCNPISGHNTLYWYLQNLGQGPELLIRYENEEAVDDSQLPKDRFSAERLKGVDSTLKIQPAELGDSAVYLCASSAGTGAVTEQFFGPGTRLTVL.

J is TRBJ2-1 and V is TRBV7-3, with 10 bases identical to TRBD2. Germline V gene data show CDR1 as SGHTA and CDR2 as FQGTGA. The CDR3 loop spans 16 amino acids. The J segment lost 4 bases and the V segment lost 5 bases, leaving 8 bases of the junction unmatched. CDR3 loop: CASSRSSGSSYNEQFF. DNA of the CDR3: TGTGCCAGCAGCCGCTCTAGCGGGAGTTCTTACAATGAGCAGTTCTTC.

The CDR3 protein is CASQRFREDGETQYF. CDR3 in DNA: TGTGCCAGCCAGAGGTTCAGGGAGGATGGAGAGACCCAGTACTTC. J is TRBJ2-5 and V is TRBV27; a possible D gene is TRBD2 (6 bases). Trimming removed 8 bases at V and 4 bases at J, with 20 bases between. Per the germline V gene, CDR1 is MNHEY and CDR2 is SMNVEV (reference sequence). The length of the CDR3 is 15 residues.

V gene TRBV9 combines with J gene TRBJ1-1, with D unclear. The CDR3 sequence is 17 residues long. CDR1 is SGDLS, CDR2 YYNGEE, per germline. Trimming removed 4 bases from V and 0 bases from J, with 19 bases in between. Written as DNA, the CDR3 is TGTGCCAGCAGCACCCGTCTCGGTCTTAGTTTGAACACTGAAGCTTTCTTT. It specifies CASSTRLGLSLNTEAFF.

The chain carries TRBV28 and TRBJ2-7; 7 bases line up with TRBD1. Germline V lookup: CDR1 MDHEN, CDR2 SYDVKM. Trimming removed 5 bases from V and 4 bases from J; junction bases left unmatched: 11. The CDR3 is 15 amino acids. CDR3: CASSPPGQILYEQYF. CDR3 nucleotide sequence: TGTGCCAGCAGTCCCCCGGGACAGATTTTGTACGAGCAGTACTTC.

This chain connects TRBV19 to TRBJ2-1; no reliable D call. Trimming left V 6 bases short and J 0 bases short, with 6 bases between. The CDR3 extends over 13 amino acids. The germline V gene has CDR1 LNHDA and CDR2 SQIVND (reference sequence). The CDR3 DNA is TGTGCCAGTAGGGGCCACTCCTACAATGAGCAGTTCTTC. This translates into CASRGHSYNEQFF.

J is TRBJ1-5 and V is TRBV19; tentatively, D is TRBD1 (5 bases). With 3 bases removed from V and 5 bases from J, the gap between germline ends came to 14 bases. The CDR3 is made up of 15 amino acids. Germline V lookup: CDR1 LNHDA, CDR2 SQIVND (reference sequence). The CDR3 DNA reads TGTGCCAGTAGTATTGAGGCAGGGATGTATCAGCCCCAGCATTTT. Residues: CASSIEAGMYQPQHF.

This clone was counted only a few times. The chain couples TRBV13 to TRBJ2-1; 7 bases line up with TRBD2. The CDR3 covers 13 residues. The V and J ends lost 3 bases and 4 bases, in that order; junction bases with no gene match: 0. The germline CDR1 and CDR2 sequences are PRHDT and FYEKMQ (reference sequence). The CDR3 bases are TGTGCCAGCAGCTTGGGAGGGTACAATGAGCAGTTCTTC. Translating gives CASSLGGYNEQFF.

The rearrangement uses TRBV19 and TRBJ2-3; 11 nucleotides agree with TRBD2. This CDR3 spans 16 amino acids. Germline-derived CDR1 and CDR2 are LNHDA and SQIVND (reference sequence). The V segment lost 4 bases and the J segment 10 bases; nucleotides outside the gene matches: 13. CDR3 in amino acids: CASSKTTSGSNFPQYF. CDR3 nucleotides: TGTGCCAGTAGTAAGACTACTAGCGGGAGTAATTTTCCGCAGTATTTT.

The V and J genes are TRBV27 and TRBJ1-6; 10 nucleotides agree with TRBD1. The CDR3 has 16 amino acids. Germline V gene data show CDR1 as MNHEY and CDR2 as SMNVEV (reference sequence). Trimming at V came to 6 bases and at J to 2 bases, leaving 4 bases not matched to a gene. Here the CDR3 DNA reads TGTGCCAGCAGGACAGGGGGCGCACCCTATAATTCACCCCTCCACTTT. Its protein product is CASRTGGAPYNSPLHF.

The table lists this clone with a few counts. The chain joins TRBV6-1 to TRBJ1-5, with TRBD1 matching over 7 bases. Germline values: CDR1 MNHNS, CDR2 SASEGT. Losses at the gene ends were 1 base for V and 6 bases for J; bases not matched to a gene: 6. This CDR3 has 15 amino acids. In nucleotides, the CDR3 is TGTGCCAGCAGTGAAGGGCAGGGGGTCGGTCAGCCCCAGCATTTT. It is translated as CASSEGQGVGQPQHF.

The rearrangement joins TRBV2 to TRBJ1-4; 12 bases are shared with TRBD1. The CDR3 spans 18 residues. The germline CDR1 and CDR2 sequences are SNHLY and FYNNEI. The V and J ends lost 8 bases and 7 bases, in that order; junction bases with no gene match: 17. Written as DNA, the CDR3 is TGTGCCAGCGGGTCGGGACAGGGGGCTTTTGAGGATTCTGAAAAACTGTTTTTT. Translated, it gives CASGSGQGAFEDSEKLFF.

The chain is built from TRBV28 and TRBJ2-6; no definite D call. Germline assignment: CDR1 MDHEN and CDR2 SYDVKM. This CDR3 has 15 residues. V was clipped by 5 bases and J by 2 bases, with 10 bases between them. In DNA, the CDR3 is TGTGCCAGCAGTGCCCTAAGAACTGGGGCCAACGTCCTGACTTTC. Amino acid sequence: CASSALRTGANVLTF.

The chain has TRBV10-3 and TRBJ1-2; a possible D gene is TRBD1 (6 bases). The V end lost 6 bases, the J end lost 0 bases, and 11 bases lay between the germline ends. Germline V gene sequence: CDR1 ENHRY, CDR2 SYGVKD. The CDR3 runs to 14 residues. For the CDR3, the DNA is TGTGCCATCAGAGATACAGGGACTAACTATGGCTACACCTTC. Translation gives CAIRDTGTNYGYTF.

J is TRBJ1-4 and V is TRBV18; D unresolved. Trimming left V 0 bases short and J 6 bases short, with 8 bases between. The CDR3 runs to 14 residues. The V gene's germline CDR1 is KGHSH and CDR2 LQKENI. CDR3 bases: TGTGCCAGCTCACCACCGGGCGGGTATGAAAAACTGTTTTTT. It translates to CASSPPGGYEKLFF.

A single count supports this clone. For the CDR3, the DNA is TGTGCCAGCAGCGATAGCGGGAGGGGCACAGATACGCAGTATTTT. This gives the protein CASSDSGRGTDTQYF. The chain links TRBV28 to TRBJ2-3, with TRBD2 matching 11 bases. CDR1 is MDHEN, CDR2 SYDVKM, per germline. The CDR3 is 15 amino acids. Losses at the gene ends were 6 bases for V and 1 base for J; bases not matched to a gene: 3.

The gene calls are TRBV11-2 and TRBJ1-1, with a weak D call TRBD1 (6 bases). Germline V CDR1 and CDR2: SGHAT, FQNNGV. This CDR3 spans 14 amino acids. V gave up 3 bases and J gave up 6 bases, with 14 bases separating them. CDR3 in amino acids: CASSFPGGAPEAFF. The CDR3 DNA follows: TGTGCCAGCAGCTTCCCGGGGGGCGCTCCTGAAGCTTTCTTT.

This chain joins TRBV6-1 and TRBJ2-2; D is possibly TRBD1 (6 bases). Germline CDR1 and CDR2: MNHNS and SASEGT. The CDR3 loop spans 16 amino acids. V was trimmed by 0 bases and J by 7 bases, leaving 15 bases between them. DNA for the CDR3: TGTGCCAGCAGTGAAGCGGGACACTCTAGGGGCGGGGAGCTGTTTTTT. Translation gives CASSEAGHSRGGELFF.

This clone has a single count. V and J are TRBV12-3 or TRBV12-4 and TRBJ2-1; D ambiguous. This CDR3 contains 13 residues. V was cut by 5 bases and J by 8 bases, with 13 bases left in between. DNA of the CDR3: TGTGCCAGCAGTCGAGATGCGATATATGAGCAGTTCTTC. Its translation is CASSRDAIYEQFF.

This clone was seen once. Here the CDR3 reads CASSFETGGIEAFF. The CDR3 nucleotides are TGTGCCAGCAGCTTCGAGACAGGGGGCATTGAAGCTTTCTTT. The chain recombines TRBV7-9 with TRBJ1-1; 10 bases line up with TRBD1. The germline V gene has CDR1 SEHNR and CDR2 FQNEAQ (reference sequence). The V segment lost 3 bases and the J segment 7 bases; nucleotides outside the gene matches: 5. This CDR3 spans 14 amino acids.